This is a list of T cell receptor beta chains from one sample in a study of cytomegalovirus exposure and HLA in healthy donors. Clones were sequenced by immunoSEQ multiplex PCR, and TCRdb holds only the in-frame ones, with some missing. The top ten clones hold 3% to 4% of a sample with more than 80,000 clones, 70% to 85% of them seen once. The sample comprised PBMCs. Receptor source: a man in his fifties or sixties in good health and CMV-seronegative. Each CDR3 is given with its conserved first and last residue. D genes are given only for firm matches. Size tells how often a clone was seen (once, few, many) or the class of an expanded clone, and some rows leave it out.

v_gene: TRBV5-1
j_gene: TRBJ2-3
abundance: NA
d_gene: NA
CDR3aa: CASSEYVGPKRKYF
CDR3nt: TGCGCCAGCAGCGAATATGTGGGCCCTAAAAGGAAGTATTTT

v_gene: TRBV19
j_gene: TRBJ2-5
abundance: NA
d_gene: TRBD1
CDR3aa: CASRKGALETQYF
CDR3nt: TGTGCCAGTAGGAAGGGGGCGCTGGAGACCCAGTACTTC

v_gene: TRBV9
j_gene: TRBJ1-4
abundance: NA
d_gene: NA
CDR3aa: CASSKRQGTGGNEKLFF
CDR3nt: TGTGCCAGCAGCAAACGTCAGGGTACGGGCGGTAATGAAAAACTGTTTTTT

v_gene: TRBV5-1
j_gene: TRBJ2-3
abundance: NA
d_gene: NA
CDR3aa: CASSSTRGADTQYF
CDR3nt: TGCGCCAGCAGCTCCACAAGGGGCGCAGATACGCAGTATTTT

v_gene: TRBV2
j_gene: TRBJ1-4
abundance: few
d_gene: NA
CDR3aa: CASGDSISPKF
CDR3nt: TGTGCCAGCGGAGACAGCATATCCCCGAAATTT

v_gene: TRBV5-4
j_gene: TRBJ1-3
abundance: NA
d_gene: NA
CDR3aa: CASSLEGKGSGNTIYF
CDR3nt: TGTGCCAGCAGCTTGGAGGGGAAGGGCTCTGGAAACACCATATATTTT

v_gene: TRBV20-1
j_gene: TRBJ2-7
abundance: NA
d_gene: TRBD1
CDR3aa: CSAYTGGQQYF
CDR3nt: TGCAGTGCTTACACAGGGGGCCAGCAGTACTTC

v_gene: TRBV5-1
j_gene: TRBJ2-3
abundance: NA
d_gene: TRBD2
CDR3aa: CASSPLGLAGDYTDTQYF
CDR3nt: TGCGCCAGCAGCCCCCTAGGACTAGCGGGGGATTACACAGATACGCAGTATTTT

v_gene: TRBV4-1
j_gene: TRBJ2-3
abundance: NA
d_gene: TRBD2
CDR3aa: CASSHDWAYSGGGTDTQYF
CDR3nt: TGCGCCAGCAGCCACGACTGGGCATATAGCGGGGGGGGCACAGATACGCAGTATTTT

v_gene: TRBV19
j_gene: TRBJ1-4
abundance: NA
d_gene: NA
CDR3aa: CASNALGGRNEKLFF
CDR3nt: TGTGCCAGTAACGCGCTCGGGGGTAGGAATGAAAAACTGTTTTTT

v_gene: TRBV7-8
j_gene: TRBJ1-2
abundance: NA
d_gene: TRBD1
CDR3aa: CASSIDRVGYTF
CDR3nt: TGTGCCAGCAGCATCGACAGGGTTGGCTACACCTTC

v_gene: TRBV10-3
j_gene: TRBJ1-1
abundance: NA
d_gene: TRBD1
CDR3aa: CAISERGQSNTEAFF
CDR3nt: TGTGCCATCAGTGAGCGGGGACAGAGTAACACTGAAGCTTTCTTT

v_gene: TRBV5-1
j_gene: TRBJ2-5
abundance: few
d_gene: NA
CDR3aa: CASSVGPLWRETQYF
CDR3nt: TGCGCCAGCAGCGTGGGACCACTATGGCGGGAGACCCAGTACTTC

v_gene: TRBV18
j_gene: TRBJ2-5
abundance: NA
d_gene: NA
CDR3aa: CASSANIGDGETQYF
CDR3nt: TGTGCCAGCTCAGCAAATATCGGAGACGGGGAGACCCAGTACTTC

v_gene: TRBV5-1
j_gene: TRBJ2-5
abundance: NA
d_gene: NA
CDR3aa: CASSLGSAGRQETQYF
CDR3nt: TGCGCCAGCAGCTTGGGGTCCGCGGGGAGGCAAGAGACCCAGTACTTC

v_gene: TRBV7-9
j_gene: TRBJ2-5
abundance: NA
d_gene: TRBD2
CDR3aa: CASSLGLAGQETQYF
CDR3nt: TGTGCCAGCAGCTTAGGACTAGCGGGGCAAGAGACCCAGTACTTC

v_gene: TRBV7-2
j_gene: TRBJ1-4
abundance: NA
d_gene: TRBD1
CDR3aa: CASSRVPGQPNEKLFF
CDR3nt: TGTGCCAGCAGCCGTGTTCCGGGACAGCCTAATGAAAAACTGTTTTTT

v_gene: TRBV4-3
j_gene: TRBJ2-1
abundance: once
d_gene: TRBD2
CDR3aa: CASSQDERGAYNEQFF
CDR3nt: TGCGCCAGCAGCCAAGATGAGCGGGGGGCATACAATGAGCAGTTCTTC

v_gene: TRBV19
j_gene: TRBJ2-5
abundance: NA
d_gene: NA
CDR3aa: CAVADWLQETQYF
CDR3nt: TGTGCCGTTGCGGACTGGCTCCAAGAGACCCAGTACTTC

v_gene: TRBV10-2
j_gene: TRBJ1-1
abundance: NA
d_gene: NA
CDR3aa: CASSEVGSTEAFF
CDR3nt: TGCGCCAGCAGTGAGGTAGGGAGCACTGAAGCTTTCTTT